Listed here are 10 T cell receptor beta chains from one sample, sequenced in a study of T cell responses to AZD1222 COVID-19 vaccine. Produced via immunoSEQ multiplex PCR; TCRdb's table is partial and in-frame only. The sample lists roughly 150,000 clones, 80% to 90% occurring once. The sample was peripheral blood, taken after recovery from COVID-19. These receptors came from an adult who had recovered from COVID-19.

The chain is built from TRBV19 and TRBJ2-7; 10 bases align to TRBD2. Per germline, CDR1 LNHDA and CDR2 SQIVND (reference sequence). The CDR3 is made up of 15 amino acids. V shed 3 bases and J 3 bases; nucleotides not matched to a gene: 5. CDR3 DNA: TGTGCCAGTAGTATTAGCGGGAGGTCCAACTACGAGCAGTACTTC. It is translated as CASSISGRSNYEQYF.

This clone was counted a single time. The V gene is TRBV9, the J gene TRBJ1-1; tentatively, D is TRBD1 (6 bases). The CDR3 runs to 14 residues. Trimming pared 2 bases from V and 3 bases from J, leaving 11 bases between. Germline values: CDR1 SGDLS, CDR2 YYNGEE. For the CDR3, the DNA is TGTGCCAGCAGCGTCGGACAGAAAGACACTGAAGCTTTCTTT. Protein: CASSVGQKDTEAFF.

CDR3 sequence: CASSSQVYEQYF. The CDR3 DNA reads TGTGCCAGCAGTTCACAGGTCTACGAGCAGTACTTC. This chain uses TRBV6-5 with TRBJ2-7; D may be TRBD1 (5 bases). There are 12 residues in the CDR3. The V and J ends lost 4 bases and 3 bases respectively, with 7 bases between them. Germline V CDR1 and CDR2: MNHEY, SVGAGI.

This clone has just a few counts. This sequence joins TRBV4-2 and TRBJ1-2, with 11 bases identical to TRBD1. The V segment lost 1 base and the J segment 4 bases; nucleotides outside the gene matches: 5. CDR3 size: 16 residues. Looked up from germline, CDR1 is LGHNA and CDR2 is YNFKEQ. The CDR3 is CASSQVGTGGPYGYTF. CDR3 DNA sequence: TGTGCCAGCAGCCAAGTCGGGACAGGGGGTCCCTATGGCTACACCTTC.

The CDR3 here is CASSLNGRGGYTF. The CDR3 DNA reads TGTGCCAGCAGCTTAAATGGGCGGGGTGGCTACACCTTC. This rearrangement joins TRBV7-2 to TRBJ1-2; D is unresolved. Trimming stripped 2 bases from V and 7 bases from J, with 11 bases between. This CDR3 contains 13 residues. In germline, CDR1 is SGHTA, CDR2 FQGNSA.

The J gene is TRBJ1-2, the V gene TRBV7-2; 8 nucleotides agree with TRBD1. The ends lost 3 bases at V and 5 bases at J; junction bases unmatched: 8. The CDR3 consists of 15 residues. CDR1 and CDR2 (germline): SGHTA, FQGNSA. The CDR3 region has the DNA TGTGCCAGCAGCTTCGGACAGGGATCGCGATATGGCTACACCTTC. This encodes CASSFGQGSRYGYTF.

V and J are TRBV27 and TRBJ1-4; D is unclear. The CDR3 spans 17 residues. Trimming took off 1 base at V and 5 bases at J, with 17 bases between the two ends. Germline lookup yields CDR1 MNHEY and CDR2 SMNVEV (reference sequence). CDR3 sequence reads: CASSLLGSLGRNEKLFF. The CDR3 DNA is TGTGCCAGCAGTTTATTGGGGTCGCTGGGGAGAAATGAAAAACTGTTTTTT.

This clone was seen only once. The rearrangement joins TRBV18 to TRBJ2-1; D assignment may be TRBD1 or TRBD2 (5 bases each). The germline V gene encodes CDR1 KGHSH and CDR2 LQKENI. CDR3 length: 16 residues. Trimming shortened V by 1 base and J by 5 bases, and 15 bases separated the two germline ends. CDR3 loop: CASSPLQGWEHNEQFF. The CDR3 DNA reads TGTGCCAGCTCACCACTTCAGGGTTGGGAGCACAATGAGCAGTTCTTC.

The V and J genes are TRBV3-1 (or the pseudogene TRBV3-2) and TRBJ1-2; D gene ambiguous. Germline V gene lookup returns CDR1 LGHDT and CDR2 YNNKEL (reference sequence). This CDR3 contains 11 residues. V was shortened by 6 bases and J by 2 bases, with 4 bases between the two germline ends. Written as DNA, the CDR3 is TGTGCCAGCAGTCGCAACTATGGCTACACCTTC. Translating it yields CASSRNYGYTF.

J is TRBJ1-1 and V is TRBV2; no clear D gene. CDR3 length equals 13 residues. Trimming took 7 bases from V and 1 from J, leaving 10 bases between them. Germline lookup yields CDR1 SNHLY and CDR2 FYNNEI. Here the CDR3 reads CASIGEANTEAFF. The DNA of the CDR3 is TGTGCCAGCATTGGGGAGGCGAACACTGAAGCTTTCTTT. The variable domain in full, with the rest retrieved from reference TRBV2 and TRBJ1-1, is EPEVTQTPSHQVTQMGQEVILRCVPISNHLYFYWYRQILGQKVEFLVSFYNNEISEKSEIFDDQFSVERPDGSNFTLKIRSTKLEDSAMYFCASIGEANTEAFFGQGTRLTVV.